These 5 T cell receptor beta chains share one sample of origin, sequenced in a study of blood T cell repertoires in COVID-19. Data came from immunoSEQ multiplex PCR; TCRdb stores just in-frame clones and leaves some out. The table includes about 220,000 clones, around 80% detected once. The sample consisted of peripheral blood. Receptors originate from a woman in her sixties or seventies with acute or convalescent COVID-19.

In this sample, this clone turned up once. V and J are TRBV6-6 and TRBJ2-3, with D uncertain. V lost 0 bases, J lost 7 bases, and 11 bases lay in between. The germline CDR1 and CDR2 sequences are MNHNY and SVGAGI (reference sequence). The CDR3 is 14 amino acids. The CDR3 DNA is TGTGCCAGCAGTTACTCAGCAGGTTTTCATACGCAGTATTTT. Translation gives CASSYSAGFHTQYF.

This chain connects TRBV21-1 to TRBJ1-4; TRBD1, the D gene given by the table, was not confirmed from the DNA. TRBV21-1 is shown as a pseudogene. The CDR3 loop spans 16 amino acids. CDR3 DNA: TGTGCCAGCAGCAAAAGGCGGCGGCAGGGGGTCGAAAAACTGTTTTTT. Its protein is CASSKRRRQGVEKLFF.

V usage is TRBV7-2 and J usage is TRBJ2-2; 7 nucleotides align to TRBD2. CDR1 SGHTA and CDR2 FQGNSA come from the germline V gene. CDR3 size: 14 residues. The J segment lost 4 bases and the V segment lost 7 bases, leaving 6 bases of the junction unmatched. The CDR3 DNA sequence: TGTGCCAGCAAAAGCGGGGTACTCACCGGGGAGCTGTTTTTT. This sequence encodes CASKSGVLTGELFF.

This clone has just a few counts. The chain combines TRBV18 with TRBJ1-1, with D unresolved. Between the trimmed V and J ends, which lost 3 bases and 0 bases, there was a span of 14 bases. Germline V gives CDR1 KGHSH, CDR2 LQKENI. There are 16 residues in the CDR3. The CDR3, as DNA: TGTGCCAGCTCACCCCCGGGAACCCTTGTGAACACTGAAGCTTTCTTT. Translated: CASSPPGTLVNTEAFF.

The rearrangement uses TRBV18 and TRBJ1-1; weak D call: TRBD1 (6 bases). This CDR3 has 13 residues. V gave up 6 bases and J gave up 0 bases, with 8 bases separating them. Germline lookup yields CDR1 KGHSH and CDR2 LQKENI. CDR3 region: CASSTGLNTEAFF. The CDR3 DNA reads as TGTGCCAGCTCTACAGGGTTGAACACTGAAGCTTTCTTT.